This T cell receptor beta chain was captured by sequencing in a study of Ad26.COV2.S vaccination and SARS-CoV-2 variants. In the study overall: Intramuscular Ad26.COV2.S at 5x10^10 or 1x10^11 viral particles.

Germline-derived CDR1 and CDR2 are SGHDN and FVKESK. Between the trimmed V and J ends, which lost 9 bases and 4 bases, there was a span of 15 bases. This CDR3 has 13 residues. Assay used: immunoSEQ multiplex PCR; TCRdb lists only in-frame clones, some missing. Of 350,000 to 450,000 clones listed, roughly 84% were seen once; the top ten hold 3.4%. This clone has a handful of counts. This sample's treatment: around 19 received Ad26.COV2.S at low or high dose, single or two shots; 5 received placebo; per-sample allocation not given. On day 63 after the first injection, vaccine and placebo recipients gave samples.

Specimen: peripheral blood, collected in a trial of Ad26.COV2.S vaccine versus placebo. The receptor comes from a person between 18 and 65 years old who received the Ad26.COV2.S COVID-19 vaccine or a placebo. This chain links TRBV14 with TRBJ1-1, with TRBD1 as a possible D gene (6 bases). CDR3 coding DNA: TGTGCCAGTACACAGGGTTTGTTCACTGAAGCTTTCTTT. Translating gives CASTQGLFTEAFF.